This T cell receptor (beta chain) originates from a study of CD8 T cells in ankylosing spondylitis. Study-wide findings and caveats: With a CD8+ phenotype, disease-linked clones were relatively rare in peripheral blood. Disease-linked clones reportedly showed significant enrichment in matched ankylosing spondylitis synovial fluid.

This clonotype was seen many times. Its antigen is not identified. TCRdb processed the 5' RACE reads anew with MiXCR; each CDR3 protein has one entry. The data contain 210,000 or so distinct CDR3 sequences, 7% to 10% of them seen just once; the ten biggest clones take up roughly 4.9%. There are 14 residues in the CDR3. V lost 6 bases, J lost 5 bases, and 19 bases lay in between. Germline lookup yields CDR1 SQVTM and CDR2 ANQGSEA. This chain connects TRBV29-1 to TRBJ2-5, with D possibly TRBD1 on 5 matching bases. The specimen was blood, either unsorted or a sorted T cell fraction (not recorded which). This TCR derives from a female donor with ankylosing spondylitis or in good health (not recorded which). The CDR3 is CSVIQTRAEETQYF. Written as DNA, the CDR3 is TGCAGCGTGATTCAGACCAGGGCTGAGGAGACCCAGTACTTC.